This TCR beta chain originates from a study of prognosis after radiotherapy for stage I lung cancer. For the study at large: Medically, all non-small cell lung cancer patients were deemed inoperable. Squamous cell carcinoma affected over five patients, adenocarcinoma about 11.

This clonotype was observed many times. V was pared by 5 bases and J by 3 bases, with 7 bases of the junction left unmatched. Germline CDR1 is LGHNA and CDR2 is YNFKEQ. CDR3 length: 15 amino acids. From genomic DNA, two-round multiplex PCR was used to amplify TCR beta CDR3. Gene-specific TRBV and TRBJ primers were used in PCR round one. Second-round PCR employed universal primers. TCRdb called the multiplex PCR reads again in MiXCR, with one record for every CDR3 protein. The profile shows about 20,000 distinct CDR3 sequences, around 45% of them singletons. This chain joins TRBV4-2 and TRBJ2-5, with 9 positions matching TRBD2. The sample here was PBMCs, taken before or after stereotactic body radiation therapy (not recorded which). The receptor was isolated from a donor aged 50 or older with non-small cell lung cancer. CDR3 nucleotides: TGTGCCAGCAGCTCCGGGACTAGCCGGAAAGAGACCCAGTACTTC. Amino acid sequence: CASSSGTSRKETQYF.